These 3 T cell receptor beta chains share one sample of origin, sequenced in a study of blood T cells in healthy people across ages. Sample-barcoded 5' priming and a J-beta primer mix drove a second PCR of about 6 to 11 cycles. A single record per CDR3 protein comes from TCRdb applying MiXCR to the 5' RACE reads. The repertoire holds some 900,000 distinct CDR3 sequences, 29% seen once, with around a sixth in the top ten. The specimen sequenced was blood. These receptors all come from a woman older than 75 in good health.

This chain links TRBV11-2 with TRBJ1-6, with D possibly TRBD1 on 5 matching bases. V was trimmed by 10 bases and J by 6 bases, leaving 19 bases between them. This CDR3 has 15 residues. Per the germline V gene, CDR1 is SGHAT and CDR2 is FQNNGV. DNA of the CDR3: TGTGCCATCCGGGACGGAACTAATTTTAATTCACCCCTCCACTTT. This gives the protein CAIRDGTNFNSPLHF. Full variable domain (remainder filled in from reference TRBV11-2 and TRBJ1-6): EAGVAQSPRYKIIEKRQSVAFWCNPISGHATLYWYQQILGQGPKLLIQFQNNGVVDDSQLPKDRFSAERLKGVDSTLKIQPAKLEDSAVYLCAIRDGTNFNSPLHFGNGTRLTVT.

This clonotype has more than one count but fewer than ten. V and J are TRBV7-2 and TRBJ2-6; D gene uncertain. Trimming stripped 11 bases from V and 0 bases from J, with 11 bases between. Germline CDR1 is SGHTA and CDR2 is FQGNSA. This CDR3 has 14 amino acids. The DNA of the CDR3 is TGTGCCTCCCGGTCCGGCTCTGGGGCCAACGTCCTGACTTTC. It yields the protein CASRSGSGANVLTF. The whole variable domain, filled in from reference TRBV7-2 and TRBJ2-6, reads GAGVSQSPSNKVTEKGKDVELRCDPISGHTALYWYRQSLGQGLEFLIYFQGNSAPDKSGLPSDRFSAERTGGSVSTLTIQRTQQEDSAVYLCASRSGSGANVLTFGAGSRLTVL.

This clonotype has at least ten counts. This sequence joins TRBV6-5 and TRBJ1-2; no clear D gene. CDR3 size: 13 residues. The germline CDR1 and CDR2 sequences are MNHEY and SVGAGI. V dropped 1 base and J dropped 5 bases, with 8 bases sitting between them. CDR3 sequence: CASSYLERYGYTF. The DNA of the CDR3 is TGTGCCAGCAGTTACTTGGAGCGATATGGCTACACCTTC.